These 18 T cell receptor beta chains share one sample of origin, sequenced in a study of radiation and T cells in renal cell carcinoma. Using immunoSEQ multiplex PCR, the repertoire was profiled, and TCRdb retains in-frame clones only, with some absent. Here the sample spans under 100,000 clones, roughly 84% being singletons. Specified time point: blood 4 weeks post-SBRT, at nephrectomy. Treatment in this sample: 15 Gy SBRT to primary tumor, nephrectomy 4 weeks later. The sample here was blood, taken from a patient whose treatment included radiotherapy and nephrectomy. These TCRs come from a man aged 60-69 years with renal cell carcinoma.

The chain is built from TRBV2 and TRBJ2-3; 7 bases map to TRBD2. The germline V gene encodes CDR1 SNHLY and CDR2 FYNNEI. The CDR3 has 16 amino acids. Trimming at V came to 8 bases and at J to 2 bases, leaving 13 bases not matched to a gene. The CDR3 sequence is CASLTPRGDLTDTQYF. DNA of the CDR3: TGTGCCAGCCTGACGCCCCGGGGGGACCTCACAGATACGCAGTATTTT. Full variable domain (remainder filled in from reference TRBV2 and TRBJ2-3): EPEVTQTPSHQVTQMGQEVILRCVPISNHLYFYWYRQILGQKVEFLVSFYNNEISEKSEIFDDQFSVERPDGSNFTLKIRSTKLEDSAMYFCASLTPRGDLTDTQYFGPGTRLTVL.

The rearrangement links TRBV12-5 to TRBJ2-5; 10 nucleotides align to TRBD1. The CDR3 covers 15 residues. CDR1 is LGHNT, CDR2 FRNRAP, per germline. Germline trimming cut 6 bases from V and 2 bases from J; bases unmatched to any gene: 6. The CDR3 here is CASGPGQGGQETQYF. The CDR3 nucleotides are TGTGCTAGTGGCCCCGGACAGGGGGGACAAGAGACCCAGTACTTC.

This clone was seen just once. This chain joins TRBV11-1 and TRBJ2-3; tentatively, D is TRBD1 or TRBD2 (5 bases each). Trimming removed 0 bases at V and 3 bases at J, with 13 bases between. The CDR3 spans 16 residues. In germline, CDR1 is SGHAT, CDR2 FQDESV (reference sequence). The DNA of the CDR3 is TGTGCCAGCAGCTTAGCGGGCAACGGGGCAACAGATACGCAGTATTTT. Encoded protein: CASSLAGNGATDTQYF.

This clone turned up a few times. The gene calls are TRBV11-3 and TRBJ2-3; no clear D gene. CDR3 length: 14 amino acids. The germline V and J ends were trimmed by 1 base and 0 bases, with 5 bases remaining between them. Per germline, CDR1 SGHNT and CDR2 YENEEA. DNA for the CDR3: TGTGCCAGCAGCTTAGCGGCGAGCACAGATACGCAGTATTTT. It specifies CASSLAASTDTQYF. Based on the CDR3 plus reference TRBV11-3 and TRBJ2-3, the full variable domain is EAGVVQSPRYKIIEKKQPVAFWCNPISGHNTLYWYLQNLGQGPELLIRYENEEAVDDSQLPKDRFSAERLKGVDSTLKIQPAELGDSAVYLCASSLAASTDTQYFGPGTRLTVL.

The V and J genes are TRBV30 and TRBJ1-6, with D uncertain. There are 14 residues in the CDR3. Germline CDR1 is GTSNPN and CDR2 is SVGIG (reference sequence). V gave up 5 bases and J gave up 2 bases, with 10 bases separating them. CDR3 sequence: CAWGSLTYNSPLHF. The CDR3 DNA follows: TGTGCCTGGGGCAGCCTCACCTATAATTCACCCCTCCACTTT.

This clone was found a few times. The chain recombines TRBV5-6 with TRBJ1-1; TRBD1 is a possible D gene (5 bases). The CDR3 covers 15 residues. Germline V gives CDR1 SGHDT, CDR2 YYEEEE. The V end was cut by 0 bases, the J end by 5 bases, with 14 bases between. CDR3 region: CASSLANRWGTEAFF. DNA for the CDR3: TGTGCCAGCAGCTTGGCTAACAGGTGGGGGACTGAAGCTTTCTTT.

The V call is TRBV9, the J call TRBJ2-5; possible D gene TRBD2, 6 bases. The closer fit of TRBJ2-7 to the DNA end suggests the J call may be wrong. This CDR3 contains 15 residues. The germline V gene encodes CDR1 SGDLS and CDR2 YYNGEE. The CDR3 region has the DNA TGTGCCAGCAGCGTCACCGGGACTTTAGGCTACGAGCAGTACTTC. Protein sequence: CASSVTGTLGYEQYF.

This chain uses TRBV19 with TRBJ2-3; possibly TRBD1 for D (6 bases). Looked up from germline, CDR1 is LNHDA and CDR2 is SQIVND (reference sequence). The CDR3 length is 15 residues. Trimming pared 6 bases from V and 2 bases from J, leaving 15 bases between. The DNA of the CDR3 is TGTGCCAGTAGGAGTCAGGGGTCCACCACAGATACGCAGTATTTT. Its translation: CASRSQGSTTDTQYF.

The J gene is TRBJ2-1, the V gene TRBV21-1; the table's TRBD2 call for D was not verified on the DNA. TRBV21-1 is a pseudogene. The CDR3 loop spans 17 amino acids. The CDR3 sequence is CARGDLAGGHRYNEQFF. As DNA, the CDR3 is TGTGCCAGGGGGGATTTAGCGGGAGGTCATAGATACAATGAGCAGTTCTTC.

This clone came up a few times. The chain has TRBV9 and TRBJ2-3; no firm D call. This CDR3 contains 15 residues. Germline CDR1 is SGDLS and CDR2 is YYNGEE. The V end lost 0 bases, the J end lost 4 bases, and 12 bases lay between the germline ends. The CDR3 bases are TGTGCCAGCAGCGTAGCCTCAGCGCGAGCAGATACGCAGTATTTT. The encoded protein is CASSVASARADTQYF. The variable domain in full, with the rest retrieved from reference TRBV9 and TRBJ2-3, is DSGVTQTPKHLITATGQRVTLRCSPRSGDLSVYWYQQSLDQGLQFLIQYYNGEERAKGNILERFSAQQFPDLHSELNLSSLELGDSALYFCASSVASARADTQYFGPGTRLTVL.

The rearrangement uses TRBV21-1 and TRBJ2-1; the tabulated D call, TRBD2, remains unverified against the DNA. TRBV21-1 is labeled a pseudogene. The CDR3 has 16 amino acids. DNA for the CDR3: TGTGCCAGCAGCTTTCACCCTAGCGGCTCCTACAATGAGCAGTTCTTC. This codes for CASSFHPSGSYNEQFF.

V usage is TRBV9 and J usage is TRBJ1-6; tentative D call: TRBD1 (5 bases). Trimming removed 0 bases at V and 8 bases at J, with 12 bases between. The CDR3 has 15 residues. The germline V gene encodes CDR1 SGDLS and CDR2 YYNGEE. The CDR3 loop is CASSVEGQGYSPLHF. Here the CDR3 DNA reads TGTGCCAGCAGCGTAGAGGGGCAGGGATATTCACCCCTCCACTTT.

The chain recombines TRBV15 with TRBJ2-3, with 10 bases lining up with TRBD2. Germline V gives CDR1 LNHNV, CDR2 YYDKDF (reference sequence). The CDR3 runs 18 residues. V shed 2 bases, J shed 4 bases, and the junction held 12 bases outside the gene matches. Written as DNA, the CDR3 is TGTGCCACCAGCAGATTTGGCCTAGCGGGAGTCTTAGCAGATACGCAGTATTTT. Translation: CATSRFGLAGVLADTQYF.

The chain combines TRBV5-6 with TRBJ2-6, with D perhaps TRBD2 (5 bases). Per the germline V gene, CDR1 is SGHDT and CDR2 is YYEEEE. This CDR3 is built from 18 residues. V was trimmed by 1 base and J by 2 bases, leaving 16 bases between them. CDR3: CASSLSMTVGAGANVLTF. CDR3 DNA sequence: TGTGCCAGCAGCTTGTCCATGACCGTCGGGGCTGGGGCCAACGTCCTGACTTTC.

This chain links TRBV2 with TRBJ2-1, with TRBD2 matching over 8 bases. Germline loops: CDR1 SNHLY, CDR2 FYNNEI. Trimming cost V 3 bases and J 0 bases; bases outside gene matches: 1. The CDR3 has 15 amino acids. The CDR3 spells CASSDSGGSYNEQFF. The DNA for the CDR3 is TGTGCCAGCAGTGACAGCGGGGGCTCCTACAATGAGCAGTTCTTC.

This clone was found a few times. Other nucleotide sequences from this sample produce the same CDR3. The CDR3 here is CASREGGTNEKLFF. The CDR3 DNA follows: TGTGCCAGCAGAGAGGGGGGAACTAATGAAAAACTGTTTTTT. V and J are TRBV28 and TRBJ1-4, with D possibly matching TRBD1 (6 bases). The CDR3 loop spans 14 amino acids. V lost 6 bases to trimming and J lost 1 base, with 9 bases between them. CDR1 is MDHEN and CDR2 is SYDVKM in the germline V gene.

The chain recombines TRBV15 with TRBJ2-7; maybe TRBD2 (5 bases). Between the trimmed V and J ends, which lost 1 base and 0 bases, there was a span of 10 bases. This CDR3 region has 15 residues. Germline CDR1 reads LNHNV; CDR2 reads YYDKDF (reference sequence). The CDR3, as DNA: TGTGCCACCAGCAGAGGGACTGCGGTCTCCTACGAGCAGTACTTC. Translation gives CATSRGTAVSYEQYF.

The chain employs TRBV27 and TRBJ2-7, with 7 bases identical to TRBD1. CDR3 length: 14 amino acids. In germline, CDR1 is MNHEY, CDR2 SMNVEV (reference sequence). Trimming took 5 bases from V and 1 from J; bases not matched to a gene: 5. CDR3 sequence: CASSPDRPSYEQYF. The CDR3 coding sequence is TGTGCCAGCAGTCCGGACAGGCCGTCCTACGAGCAGTACTTC.